This T cell receptor (beta chain) was recovered during a study of beta chain features in type 1 diabetes. Study observations and caveats: Compared to healthy donors, patients appeared to have naive, central memory and Treg TCRB repertoires that were more alike.

In germline, CDR1 is SQVTM, CDR2 ANQGSEA. The CDR3 is 13 amino acids. V dropped 7 bases and J dropped 4 bases, with 16 bases sitting between them. The authors sorted CD4+ naive, central memory, regulatory and stem cell-like memory cells via CD45RO/CCR7/CD25/CD127/CD95/CD27. Concerning this clone: The antigen remains undetermined.

The isolated RNA, all of it, was reverse transcribed, so expressed TCRB transcripts were what got sequenced. Sequencing used immunoSEQ multiplex PCR; TCRdb keeps in-frame clones, though not all of them. Of some 500,000 clones in the sample, around 10% are singletons; the top ten hold less than 0.06%. The clonotype originates from a woman aged 18 to 35 in good health. The chain joins TRBV29-1 to TRBJ1-2; maybe TRBD1 (6 bases). Sequenced: naive CD4+ T cells from blood. CDR3 sequence reads: CSATQGLIYGYTF. As DNA, the CDR3 is TGCAGCGCCACACAGGGTTTAATCTATGGCTACACCTTC.